Below are 26 T cell receptor beta chains sequenced from a single sample in a study of early T cells in non-severe SARS-CoV-2 infection. Via MiXCR, TCRdb re-called the 5' RACE reads, giving one row per CDR3 protein. The sample has about 20,000 distinct CDR3 sequences; over 4% are singletons. What was sequenced was whole blood. The receptors here all came from an adult who was a healthcare worker with PCR-confirmed SARS-CoV-2 infection or an uninfected control (not recorded which).

In this sample, this clonotype turned up many times. The J gene is TRBJ1-1, the V gene TRBV3-1; D is uncertain. With 3 bases removed from V and 4 bases from J, the gap between germline ends came to 12 bases. Germline loops: CDR1 LGHDT, CDR2 YNNKEL (reference sequence). The CDR3 spans 14 residues. CDR3 DNA sequence: TGTGCCAGCAGCCATTACCGGGAGCGCACTGAAGCTTTCTTT. Encoded protein: CASSHYRERTEAFF.

This clonotype was detected many times. This rearrangement joins TRBV7-2 to TRBJ2-3; D is ambiguous. The CDR3 loop spans 17 amino acids. Germline V CDR1 and CDR2: SGHTA, FQGNSA. Trimming left V 1 base short and J 6 bases short, with 20 bases between. The CDR3 region is CASSLVSLGSWGDTQYF. In DNA, the CDR3 is TGTGCCAGCAGCTTAGTTTCCCTCGGGTCGTGGGGTGATACGCAGTATTTT.

J is TRBJ2-1 and V is TRBV5-1; 7 bases map to TRBD2. The CDR3 sequence is 14 residues long. V gave up 0 bases and J gave up 13 bases; unmatched junction bases: 10. Germline-derived CDR1 and CDR2 are SGHRS and YFSETQ. The CDR3 bases are TGCGCCAGCAGCTTGGGTCTCGAGACTAGCTCCCAGTTCTTC. Translating gives CASSLGLETSSQFF.

The V and J genes are TRBV4-2 and TRBJ2-5; D remains unclear. Germline CDR1 reads LGHNA; CDR2 reads YNFKEQ. V was clipped by 0 bases and J by 2 bases, with 7 bases between them. This CDR3 has 14 amino acids. CDR3 bases: TGTGCCAGCAGCCAAGATATTGGTCAAGAGACCCAGTACTTC. Protein sequence: CASSQDIGQETQYF.

This clonotype was found many times. The rearrangement links TRBV4-2 to TRBJ2-1; 8 bases agree with TRBD2. The CDR3 extends over 15 amino acids. Germline assignment: CDR1 LGHNA and CDR2 YNFKEQ. V lost 4 bases to trimming and J lost 5 bases; unmatched junction nucleotides: 7. The CDR3 loop is CASSPRSGGHNEQFF. In DNA form, the CDR3 reads TGTGCCAGCAGCCCACGCAGCGGGGGACACAATGAGCAGTTCTTC.

This clonotype has at least ten counts. This chain joins TRBV28 and TRBJ2-3; 10 positions agree with TRBD2. Germline V gene lookup returns CDR1 MDHEN and CDR2 SYDVKM. This CDR3 has 15 residues. V trimming: 7 bases; J trimming: 2 bases; junction bases outside the gene matches: 6. CDR3 loop: CASKLAGGNTDTQYF. In DNA, the CDR3 is TGTGCCAGCAAATTAGCGGGGGGAAACACAGATACGCAGTATTTT.

By frequency in the sample, this clonotype is medium-sized (0.01 to 0.1%). This chain joins TRBV7-3 and TRBJ1-1, with D possibly TRBD1 on 5 matching bases. CDR3 length equals 14 residues. Germline V lookup: CDR1 SGHTA, CDR2 FQGTGA. The germline V and J ends were trimmed by 2 bases and 6 bases, with 13 bases remaining between them. The CDR3 DNA reads TGTGCCAGCAGCTTAGGACCAGGGTATCCTGAAGCTTTCTTT. It is translated as CASSLGPGYPEAFF.

At least ten counts were recorded for this clonotype. The chain joins TRBV3-1 to TRBJ2-1; D remains ambiguous. Per the germline V gene, CDR1 is LGHDT and CDR2 is YNNKEL (reference sequence). The CDR3 runs to 12 residues. The V end lost 1 base, the J end lost 6 bases, and 4 bases lay between the germline ends. This CDR3 is CASSQVVNEQFF. The DNA for the CDR3 is TGTGCCAGCAGCCAAGTCGTCAATGAGCAGTTCTTC.

This clonotype appeared many times. The chain links TRBV5-1 to TRBJ1-1; 8 nucleotides agree with TRBD1. V gave up 1 base and J gave up 2 bases; unmatched junction bases: 4. The CDR3 loop spans 15 amino acids. Germline CDR1 and CDR2: SGHRS and YFSETQ. The CDR3 protein is CASSLSGTGNTEAFF. The CDR3, as DNA: TGCGCCAGCAGCTTGTCCGGGACAGGAAACACTGAAGCTTTCTTT. The entire variable domain, with the rest obtained from reference TRBV5-1 and TRBJ1-1, is as follows: KAGVTQTPRYLIKTRGQQVTLSCSPISGHRSVSWYQQTPGQGLQFLFEYFSETQRNKGNFPGRFSGRQFSNSRSEMNVSTLELGDSALYLCASSLSGTGNTEAFFGQGTRLTVV.

This clonotype was observed a handful of times. The gene calls are TRBV4-3 and TRBJ1-6; no clear D. Germline-derived CDR1 and CDR2 are LGHNA and YSLEER. V lost 5 bases to trimming and J lost 6 bases, with 5 bases between them. This CDR3 is 12 amino acids long. The CDR3 protein is CASSVRNSPLHF. In nucleotides, the CDR3 is TGCGCCAGCAGCGTCCGTAATTCACCCCTCCACTTT.

This clonotype was seen repeatedly, ten times or more. The rearrangement links TRBV24-1 to TRBJ2-1; no firm D call. The CDR3 is 16 amino acids. Trimming removed 0 bases at V and 6 bases at J, with 14 bases between. Germline lookup yields CDR1 KGHDR and CDR2 SFDVKD. The CDR3 loop reads CATSDLEDQTINEQFF. CDR3 nucleotide sequence: TGTGCCACCAGTGATTTGGAGGATCAAACAATCAATGAGCAGTTCTTC.

This clonotype showed up many times. This chain links TRBV12-3 or TRBV12-4 with TRBJ2-2; D gene unclear. This CDR3 contains 14 residues. Between the trimmed V and J ends, which lost 4 bases and 5 bases, there was a span of 11 bases. The CDR3 DNA reads TGTGCCAGCAGTTCCCGGGTCTCGACCGGGGAGCTGTTTTTT. It encodes CASSSRVSTGELFF.

By proportion, this clonotype is medium-sized. The chain uses TRBV28 and TRBJ1-6; D not certain. CDR1 is MDHEN and CDR2 is SYDVKM in the germline V gene. The CDR3 runs to 18 residues. The ends were cut back, 4 bases at V and 0 bases at J, with 16 bases in the middle. CDR3 DNA: TGTGCCAGCAGTTCCCCTTGGGCCGAGAGCTCCTATAATTCACCCCTCCACTTT. Translated: CASSSPWAESSYNSPLHF.

This clonotype was seen repeatedly, ten times or more. An end of the junction differs from the germline gene, which may be a read error. The chain links TRBV7-9 to TRBJ2-7, with no clear D. Germline loops: CDR1 SEHNR, CDR2 FQNEAQ (reference sequence). The CDR3 spans 14 residues. CDR3 sequence reads: CSSSQRTDSYEQYF. CDR3 nucleotide sequence: TGTTCCAGCAGCCAGAGGACCGATTCCTACGAGCAGTACTTC.

This clonotype was seen at least ten times. The chain combines TRBV18 with TRBJ2-3; tentative D call: TRBD1 (6 bases). This CDR3 comprises 13 residues. The germline V gene has CDR1 KGHSH and CDR2 LQKENI. The V end lost 3 bases, the J end lost 6 bases, and 10 bases lay between the germline ends. The CDR3 DNA reads as TGTGCCAGCTCACCGGGACATTTGGATACGCAGTATTTT. Protein product: CASSPGHLDTQYF.

This clonotype is categorized as medium-sized. The chain employs TRBV12-3 or TRBV12-4 and TRBJ2-3, with a weak D call TRBD1 (6 bases). CDR3 length: 14 residues. V was shortened by 7 bases and J by 0 bases, with 11 bases between the two germline ends. The CDR3 region has the DNA TGTGCCAGCACTAGGACAGCTAGCACAGATACGCAGTATTTT. It encodes CASTRTASTDTQYF.

This clonotype was found many times. The chain recombines TRBV11-3 with TRBJ2-2; no clear D. The CDR3 is made up of 16 amino acids. The V gene's germline CDR1 is SGHNT and CDR2 YENEEA. Trimming pared 8 bases from V and 1 base from J, leaving 17 bases between. The CDR3 protein is CASQASGWENTGELFF. The CDR3 coding sequence is TGTGCCAGCCAAGCATCCGGGTGGGAGAACACCGGGGAGCTGTTTTTT.

This clonotype has only a few counts. This rearrangement joins TRBV6-2 or TRBV6-3 to TRBJ1-5; D is unresolved. V lost 0 bases and J lost 5, with 5 bases in between. The germline gives CDR1 MNHEY, CDR2 SVGEGT. This CDR3 region has 13 residues. This CDR3 is CASSYSRDQPQHF. The CDR3 DNA reads TGTGCCAGCAGTTACTCTAGGGATCAGCCCCAGCATTTT.

This clonotype was picked up a small number of times. V usage is TRBV15 and J usage is TRBJ1-1; TRBD1 might be the D (5 bases). Germline CDR1 and CDR2: LNHNV and YYDKDF (reference sequence). V was shortened by 6 bases and J by 2 bases, with 13 bases between the two germline ends. This CDR3 comprises 14 residues. The CDR3 bases are TGTGCCACCAGTGACCCGGGGCTTAACACTGAAGCTTTCTTT. Its protein product is CATSDPGLNTEAFF. Full variable domain (missing parts from reference TRBV15 and TRBJ1-1): DAMVIQNPRYQVTQFGKPVTLSCSQTLNHNVMYWYQQKSSQAPKLLFHYYDKDFNNEADTPDNFQSRRPNTSFCFLDIRSPGLGDTAMYLCATSDPGLNTEAFFGQGTRLTVV.

This clonotype was counted at least ten times. The chain employs TRBV20-1 and TRBJ2-1; D call uncertain. This CDR3 region has 13 residues. Trimming took off 0 bases at V and 10 bases at J, with 13 bases between the two ends. Germline V gene sequence: CDR1 DFQATT, CDR2 SNEGSKA (reference sequence). The CDR3 here is CSARETRPKEQFF. The CDR3 bases are TGCAGTGCTAGAGAGACACGGCCAAAGGAGCAGTTCTTC.

The V call is TRBV28, the J call TRBJ2-3, with D uncertain. The CDR3 is 15 residues long. Trimming took off 3 bases at V and 2 bases at J, with 12 bases between the two ends. In germline, CDR1 is MDHEN, CDR2 SYDVKM. The CDR3 sequence: CASSFRTQLTDTQYF. The CDR3 coding sequence is TGTGCCAGCAGTTTTAGAACCCAACTCACAGATACGCAGTATTTT.

This clonotype has ten or more counts. The chain links TRBV28 to TRBJ2-7; no definite D call. There are 12 residues in the CDR3. V lost 5 bases, J lost 5 bases, and 10 bases lay in between. Germline loops: CDR1 MDHEN, CDR2 SYDVKM. CDR3 bases: TGTGCCAGCAGTCAGAGTTGGAACGAGCAGTACTTC. Translation gives CASSQSWNEQYF.

This clonotype was seen ten or more times. The rearrangement links TRBV29-1 to TRBJ2-1, with D maybe TRBD2 (5 bases). The V end was cut by 5 bases, the J end by 7 bases, with 15 bases between. Germline V gene data show CDR1 as SQVTM and CDR2 as ANQGSEA. The CDR3 spans 13 residues. CDR3 sequence reads: CSVFRLLTNEQFF. As DNA, the CDR3 is TGCAGCGTTTTCCGACTACTTACGAATGAGCAGTTCTTC.

This clonotype is classed as medium-sized. V and J are TRBV30 and TRBJ2-2; D tentatively reads TRBD1 or TRBD2 (6 bases each). Germline CDR1 is GTSNPN and CDR2 is SVGIG (reference sequence). Trimming took off 0 bases at V and 3 bases at J, with 11 bases between the two ends. The CDR3 consists of 15 residues. CDR3 nucleotides: TGTGCCTGGAGTGTTTCAGGGGAGGACACCGGGGAGCTGTTTTTT. Protein product: CAWSVSGEDTGELFF.

This clonotype has ten or more counts. This chain joins TRBV20-1 and TRBJ2-1; TRBD2 matches at 7 bases. The CDR3 runs 17 residues. V lost 5 bases and J lost 6; bases outside the gene matches: 19. Germline V gene data show CDR1 as DFQATT and CDR2 as SNEGSKA (reference sequence). DNA of the CDR3: TGCAGTGCTCCTAATCCTCTACTAGCGCGGAGGGTCAATGAGCAGTTCTTC. Amino acid sequence: CSAPNPLLARRVNEQFF.

A few counts support this clonotype. V and J are TRBV24-1 and TRBJ1-3; 7 bases are a match to TRBD1. V shed 3 bases, J shed 0 bases, and the junction held 4 bases outside the gene matches. Germline values: CDR1 KGHDR, CDR2 SFDVKD. This CDR3 has 16 amino acids. The CDR3 here is CATSDNRDSSGNTIYF. The DNA for the CDR3 is TGTGCCACCAGTGATAACCGGGACAGCTCTGGAAACACCATATATTTT.